This TCR beta chain was captured in a study of regulatory T cells in long-lasting Graves disease (dated by TCRdb to the early 2020s). With regard to the full study: Newly diagnosed Graves' disease patients had taken antithyroid drugs for less than 3 months. A total of some 33 samples were covered by TCR sequencing, comprising some 13 persistent and around 20 newly diagnosed Graves' disease patients. The study was registered as a clinical trial and conducted in China. Peripheral blood TCR sequencing and RNA sequencing compared persistent Graves' disease patients with newly diagnosed Graves' disease patients. Summary of the overall study and its limitations: A larger number of public clonotypes was shared among persistent patients (fewer than 3,000) than among newly diagnosed patients (more than 850). Sequencing and analysis were limited to the TCR beta chain. Only peripheral blood was studied, because thyroid tissue, the primary lesion, was inaccessible. TRBV28, TRBJ1-2 and TRBJ2-5 were preferentially used in persistent disease, while TRBV20-1 and TRBJ2-1 were favored in newly diagnosed disease. The authors noted that the small sample size was a limitation that may lower accuracy. Compared with newly diagnosed patients, persistent Graves' disease patients had lower TCR Shannon entropy and fewer highly expanded clones, which suggests clonal expansion.

The library was produced with multiplex PCR. TCRdb shows the sequencer as Illumina HiSeq 4000. CDR3 regions were amplified by Arm-PCR with iRepertoire HTBI primers to construct TCR beta libraries. Before sequencing, the PCR products underwent gel purification. Concerning the study's data processing: A total of some 60 TRBV and 14 TRBJ segments were identified across samples and were used for gene usage analysis of CDR3 amino acid clonotypes. COPE and FqMerger were used to merge the filtered high-quality paired reads into contigs. BLAST was used to align contigs to the IMGT TRBV, TRBD and TRBJ reference genes, and CDR3 was defined following IMGT. Highly expanded clones were defined as clonotypes with a frequency above 0.1%. Shannon entropy was used to measure repertoire diversity, and the Gini coefficient was used to measure V-J evenness. Public clonotypes were defined as clonotypes shared by more than one individual. The public reads were run again by TCRdb, first through fastp at Q25 and then through MiXCR, and only productive beta chains were kept. CDR3 protein sequences are deduplicated, and each keeps its most common genes and DNA. The V and J calls come from TCRdb's annotation, not from the publication. The table for this sample lists about 620,000 distinct CDR3 sequences; roughly 15% of them were counted only once. About 17% of the sample is held by the ten biggest clonotypes.

The V and J ends are trimmed by 5 bases and 6 bases, leaving 6 bases between them. Reading from cysteine to phenylalanine, the CDR3 counts 10 amino acids. The entry retains the CDR3 DNA only, 30 bases that are in frame from base 1. Taken from the germline V gene, the CDR1 and CDR2 loops are SQVTM and ANQGSEA. This clonotype came up a few times. There is no known antigen for this receptor. Within one base of it there is no much larger clone, and no base qualities were kept. This sample's time point label indicates: newly diagnosed GD, antithyroid drugs for less than 3 months. RNA was extracted from PBMCs in TRIzol for both TCR sequencing and RNA sequencing. The diagnosis of Graves' disease was made according to American Thyroid Association guidelines. The patients came from an endocrinology department in Xi'an, China. From each patient, about 8.9 milliliters of peripheral blood was collected into an EDTA anticoagulant tube. PBMCs were isolated by Ficoll Paque Plus density gradient separation without further T cell sorting. An Agilent 2100 Bioanalyzer and agarose gel were used to assess RNA quality, and a NanoDrop 2000 was used to measure RNA concentration.

These data were also reused for a study on T cells in Graves' hyperthyroidism and ophthalmopathy. As the second study states: Graves' hyperthyroidism was defined as stable when no progression to ophthalmopathy occurred over 18 months of follow-up. Hyperthyroidism patients were aged 18 to 65 years and newly diagnosed, with disease duration of less than 2 months. The study excluded patients with uncontrolled infections, other autoimmune diseases, pregnancy or lactation. Diagnoses were based on clinical symptoms, serum thyroxine and TRAb, thyroid ultrasound and orbital computed tomography. The TCR CDR3 was subjected to a first round of RT-PCR using the HTBI primer set and the Qiagen OneStep RT-PCR kit. Most expanded thyroid clonotypes (frequency above 0.001) were also found in blood, which suggests that blood repertoires may mirror thyroid immune responses. A model built on a 13 V-J signature distinguished ophthalmopathy from stable hyperthyroidism, reaching roughly 88% sensitivity and around 81% specificity in cross-validation and 80%/75% in testing. In validation, progression to ophthalmopathy was predicted by the model with 70.59% sensitivity and approximately 78% specificity, a median of approximately 7.1 months before onset. To identify distinguishing TCR V-J signatures, a discovery cohort of about 100 patients was used, comprising some 45 with Graves' ophthalmopathy and 57 with stable Graves' hyperthyroidism. Prospective prediction of ophthalmopathy was tested in an independent validation cohort of about 19 hyperthyroidism patients and 17 patients who later progressed to ophthalmopathy. The 100 or so discovery patients were randomly divided into training and test sets at a 7:3 ratio. Thyroid tissue and blood T-cell repertoires from about six Graves' hyperthyroidism patients were also compared in the study. Once sampling was done, hyperthyroidism patients were given methimazole at a starting dose of 30 mg daily, whereas ophthalmopathy patients were given high-dose intravenous methylprednisolone. A second multiplex PCR round built the libraries, followed by size selection and purification. Libraries were sequenced paired-end with 100 bp reads on an Illumina HiSeq2000. SOAPnuke was used to process the raw data, with reads discarded if the reads contained adapters or uncalled bases, had a mean Phred below 15, or lacked an exact constant-primer or identifier match. High-quality paired reads were merged with COPE v1.2.5, and unique nucleotide sequences were defined as clonotypes. MiTCR v1.1 was used to align the clonotypes against IMGT TRBV, TRBD and TRBJ reference segments. Only V-J combinations with frequency above 0.0001, covering approximately 99% of repertoires, were analysed. The TCS score was defined as F50 (clonal expansion) divided by E x V (chaos), with BLOSUM62-based TCRdist calculated between CDR3 peptides within each V-J. Welch's t-statistics and random forest reduced 500 to 650 V-J features to fewer than 15, which were used in a naive Bayes classifier (R e1071). Sample size was not statistically predetermined, and blinding of investigators to group allocation was not performed. TCR Vbeta CDR3 sequencing of 120 to 150 peripheral blood samples (fewer than 45 ophthalmopathy, roughly 72 hyperthyroidism and around 17 progressor patients) is reported in the paper.

The sample was peripheral blood mononuclear cells (PBMCs), taken at new diagnosis, from a patient treated with antithyroid drugs. The TCR was taken from a woman in her thirties with Graves disease. Donor details come from another sample of the same person, matched by shared clones. The sequence is built from TRBV29-1 and TRBJ2-3; no D gene call is confident. The CDR3 is CSVSYDTQYF. The nucleotide sequence reads as follows: TGCAGCGTTTCTTATGATACGCAGTATTTT.